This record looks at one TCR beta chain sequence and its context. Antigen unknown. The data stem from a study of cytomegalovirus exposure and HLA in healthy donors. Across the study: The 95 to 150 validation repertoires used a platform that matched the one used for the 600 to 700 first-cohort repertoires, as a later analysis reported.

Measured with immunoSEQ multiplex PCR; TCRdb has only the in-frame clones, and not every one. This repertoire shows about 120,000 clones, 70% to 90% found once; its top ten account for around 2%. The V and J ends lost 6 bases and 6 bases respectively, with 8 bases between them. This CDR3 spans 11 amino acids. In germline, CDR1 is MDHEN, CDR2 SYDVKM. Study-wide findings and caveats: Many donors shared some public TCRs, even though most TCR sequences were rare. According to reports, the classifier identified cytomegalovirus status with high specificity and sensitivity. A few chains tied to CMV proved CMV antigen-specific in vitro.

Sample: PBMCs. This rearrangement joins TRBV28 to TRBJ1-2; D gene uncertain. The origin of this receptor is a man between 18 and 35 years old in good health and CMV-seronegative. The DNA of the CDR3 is TGTGCCAGCAGCCAGGTAAATGGCTACACCTTC. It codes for CASSQVNGYTF.